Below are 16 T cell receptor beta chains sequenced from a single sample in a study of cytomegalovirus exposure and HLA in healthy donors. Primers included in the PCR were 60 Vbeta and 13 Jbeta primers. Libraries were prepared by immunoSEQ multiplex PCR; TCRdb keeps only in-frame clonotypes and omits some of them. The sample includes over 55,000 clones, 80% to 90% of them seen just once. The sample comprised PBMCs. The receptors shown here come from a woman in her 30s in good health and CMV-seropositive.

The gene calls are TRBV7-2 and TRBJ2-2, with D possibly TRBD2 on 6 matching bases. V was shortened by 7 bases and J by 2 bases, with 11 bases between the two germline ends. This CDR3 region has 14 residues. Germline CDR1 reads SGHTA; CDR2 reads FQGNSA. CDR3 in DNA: TGTGCCAGCAACTCGGGGGTTAACACCGGGGAGCTGTTTTTT. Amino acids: CASNSGVNTGELFF.

This CDR3 is CAWGHNTEAFF. In DNA form, the CDR3 reads TGTGCCTGGGGCCACAACACTGAAGCTTTCTTT. This rearrangement joins TRBV30 to TRBJ1-1, with D unclear. Trimming took 5 bases from V and 2 from J, leaving 6 bases between them. The CDR3 has 11 residues. Per germline, CDR1 GTSNPN and CDR2 SVGIG (reference sequence).

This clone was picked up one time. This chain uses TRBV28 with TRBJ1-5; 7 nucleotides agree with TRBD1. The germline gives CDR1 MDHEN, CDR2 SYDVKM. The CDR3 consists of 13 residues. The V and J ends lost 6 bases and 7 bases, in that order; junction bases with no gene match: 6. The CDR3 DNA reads TGTGCCAGCAGGCTGACAGGGTACCAGCCCCAGCATTTT. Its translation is CASRLTGYQPQHF.

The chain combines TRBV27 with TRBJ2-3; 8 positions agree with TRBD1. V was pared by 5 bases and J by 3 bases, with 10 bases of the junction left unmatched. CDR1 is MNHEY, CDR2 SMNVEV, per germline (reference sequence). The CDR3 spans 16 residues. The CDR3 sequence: CASSNAQGAITDTQYF. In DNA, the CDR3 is TGTGCCAGCAGTAATGCCCAGGGGGCCATAACAGATACGCAGTATTTT.

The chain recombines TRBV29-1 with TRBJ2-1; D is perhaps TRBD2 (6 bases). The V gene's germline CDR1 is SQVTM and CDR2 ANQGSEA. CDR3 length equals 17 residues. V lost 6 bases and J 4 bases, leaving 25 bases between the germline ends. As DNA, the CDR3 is TGCAGCGTAACCGGGACTCAAGCCGAGCCACCGTACAATGAGCAGTTCTTC. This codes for CSVTGTQAEPPYNEQFF.

The CDR3 loop is CASSARDNPSYEQYF. DNA of the CDR3: TGCGCCAGCAGCGCCCGGGACAACCCCTCCTACGAGCAGTACTTC. V is TRBV4-3 and J is TRBJ2-7; a possible D gene is TRBD1 (6 bases). This CDR3 has 15 amino acids. V lost 5 bases, J lost 0 bases, and 14 bases lay in between. Germline assignment: CDR1 LGHNA and CDR2 YSLEER.

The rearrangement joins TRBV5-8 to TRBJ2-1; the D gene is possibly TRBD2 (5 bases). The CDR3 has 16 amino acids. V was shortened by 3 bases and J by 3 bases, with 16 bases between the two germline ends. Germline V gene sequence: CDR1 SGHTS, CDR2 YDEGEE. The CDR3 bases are TGTGCCAGCAGCTCCGTGATTCTAGCATACTACAATGAGCAGTTCTTC. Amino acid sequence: CASSSVILAYYNEQFF.

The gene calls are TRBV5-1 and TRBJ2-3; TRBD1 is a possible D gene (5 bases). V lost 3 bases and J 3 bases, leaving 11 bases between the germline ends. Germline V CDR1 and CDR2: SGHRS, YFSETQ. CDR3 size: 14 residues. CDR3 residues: CASSSRVLTDTQYF. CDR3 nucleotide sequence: TGCGCCAGCAGCTCCAGGGTATTAACAGATACGCAGTATTTT.

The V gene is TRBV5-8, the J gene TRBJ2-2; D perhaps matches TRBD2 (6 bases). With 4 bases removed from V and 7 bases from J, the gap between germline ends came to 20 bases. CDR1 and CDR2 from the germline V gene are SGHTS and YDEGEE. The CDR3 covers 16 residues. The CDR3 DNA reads TGTGCCAGCAGCCTTCTGCAATCGGTGCGGGGCGGGGAGCTGTTTTTT. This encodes CASSLLQSVRGGELFF.

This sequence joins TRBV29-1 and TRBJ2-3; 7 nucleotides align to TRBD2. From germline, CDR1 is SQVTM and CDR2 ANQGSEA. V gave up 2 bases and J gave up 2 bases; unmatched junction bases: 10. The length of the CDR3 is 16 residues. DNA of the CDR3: TGCAGCGTTGAAATGTTGGGGACTACACACACAGATACGCAGTATTTT. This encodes CSVEMLGTTHTDTQYF.

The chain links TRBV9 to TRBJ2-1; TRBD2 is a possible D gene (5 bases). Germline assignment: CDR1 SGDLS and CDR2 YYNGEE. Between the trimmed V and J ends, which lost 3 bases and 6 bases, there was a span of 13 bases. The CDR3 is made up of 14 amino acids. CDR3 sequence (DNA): TGTGCCAGCAGCGATCTCCGGGATTTCAATGAGCAGTTCTTC. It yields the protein CASSDLRDFNEQFF. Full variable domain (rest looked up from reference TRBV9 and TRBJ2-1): DSGVTQTPKHLITATGQRVTLRCSPRSGDLSVYWYQQSLDQGLQFLIQYYNGEERAKGNILERFSAQQFPDLHSELNLSSLELGDSALYFCASSDLRDFNEQFFGPGTRLTVL.

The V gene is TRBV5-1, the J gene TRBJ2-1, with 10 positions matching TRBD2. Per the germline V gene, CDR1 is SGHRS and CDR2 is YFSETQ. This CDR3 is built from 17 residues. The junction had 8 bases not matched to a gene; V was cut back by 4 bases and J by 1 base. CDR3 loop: CASSQGLADPSYNEQFF. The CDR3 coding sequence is TGCGCCAGCAGCCAAGGACTAGCGGACCCATCCTACAATGAGCAGTTCTTC.

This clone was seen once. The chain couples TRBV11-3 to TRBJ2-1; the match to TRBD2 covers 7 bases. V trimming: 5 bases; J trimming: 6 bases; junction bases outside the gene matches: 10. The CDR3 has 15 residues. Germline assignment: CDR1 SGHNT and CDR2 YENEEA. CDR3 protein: CASSLSGSLRNEQFF. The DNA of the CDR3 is TGTGCCAGCAGCCTTAGCGGGTCTTTGCGCAATGAGCAGTTCTTC. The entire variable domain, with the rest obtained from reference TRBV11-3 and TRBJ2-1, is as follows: EAGVVQSPRYKIIEKKQPVAFWCNPISGHNTLYWYLQNLGQGPELLIRYENEEAVDDSQLPKDRFSAERLKGVDSTLKIQPAELGDSAVYLCASSLSGSLRNEQFFGPGTRLTVL.

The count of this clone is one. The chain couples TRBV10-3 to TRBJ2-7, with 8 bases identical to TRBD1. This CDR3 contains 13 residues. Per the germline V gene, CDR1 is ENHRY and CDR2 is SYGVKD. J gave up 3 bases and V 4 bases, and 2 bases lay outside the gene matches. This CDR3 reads CAISGGQGYEQYF. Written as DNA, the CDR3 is TGTGCCATCAGTGGCGGACAGGGCTACGAGCAGTACTTC.

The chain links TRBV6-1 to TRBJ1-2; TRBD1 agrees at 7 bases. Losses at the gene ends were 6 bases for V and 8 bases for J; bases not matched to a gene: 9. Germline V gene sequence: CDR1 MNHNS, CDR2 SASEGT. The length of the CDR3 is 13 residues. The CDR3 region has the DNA TGTGCCAGCAGGAGCCGGGACAGACGAGGCTACACCTTC. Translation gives CASRSRDRRGYTF.

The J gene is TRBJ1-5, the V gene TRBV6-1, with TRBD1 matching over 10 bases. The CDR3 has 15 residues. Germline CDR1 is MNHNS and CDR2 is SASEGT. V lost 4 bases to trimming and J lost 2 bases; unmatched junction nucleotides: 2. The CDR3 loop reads CASSAGTGGNQPQHF. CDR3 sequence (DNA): TGTGCCAGCAGTGCAGGGACAGGGGGCAATCAGCCCCAGCATTTT.